This T cell receptor beta chain was sequenced in a study of OX40 agonist ivuxolimab in advanced cancers. Turning to the study itself: Males comprised 70% to 85% of the group, whose mean age was about 61 years (range roughly 20 to 85). The study's findings and limits: Patients with a partial response at 0.1-3.0 mg/kg had among the lowest clonal expansion.

Clones were read by immunoSEQ multiplex PCR, and TCRdb kept only the in-frame ones, dropping some. The top ten hold roughly 3.9% of the sample, which has approximately 50,000 clones, over 70% seen once. Germline V gene lookup returns CDR1 LNHDA and CDR2 SQIVND (reference sequence). The CDR3 is made up of 13 amino acids. The V and J ends lost 4 bases and 3 bases respectively, with 9 bases between them. For this clone: The target antigen is unknown.

The sequencing here drew on CD4+ or CD8+ T cells sorted from blood, taken in a trial of the OX40 agonist ivuxolimab. The receptor was derived from an adult with an advanced solid tumor such as melanoma, head and neck, liver or kidney cancer. The V call is TRBV19, the J call TRBJ1-1, with D maybe TRBD1 (5 bases). Written as DNA, the CDR3 is TGTGCCAGTAGTAATTTCAGGGACACTGAAGCTTTCTTT. As protein: CASSNFRDTEAFF.